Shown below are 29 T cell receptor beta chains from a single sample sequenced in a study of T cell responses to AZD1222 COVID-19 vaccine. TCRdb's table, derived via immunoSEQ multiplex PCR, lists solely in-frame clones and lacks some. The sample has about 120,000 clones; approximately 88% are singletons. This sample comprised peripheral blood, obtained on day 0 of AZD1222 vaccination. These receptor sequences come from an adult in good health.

In nucleotides, the CDR3 is TGCGCCAGCAGCTCCCAGGGGACGGGCACTCCCTACGAGCAGTACTTC. It is translated as CASSSQGTGTPYEQYF. V gene TRBV5-1 combines with J gene TRBJ2-7, with D possibly being TRBD1 (6 bases). Trimming shortened V by 3 bases and J by 2 bases, and 18 bases separated the two germline ends. Germline CDR1 is SGHRS and CDR2 is YFSETQ. The CDR3 runs 16 residues. Looking up the rest from reference TRBV5-1 and TRBJ2-7 gives the full variable domain: KAGVTQTPRYLIKTRGQQVTLSCSPISGHRSVSWYQQTPGQGLQFLFEYFSETQRNKGNFPGRFSGRQFSNSRSEMNVSTLELGDSALYLCASSSQGTGTPYEQYFGPGTRLTVT.

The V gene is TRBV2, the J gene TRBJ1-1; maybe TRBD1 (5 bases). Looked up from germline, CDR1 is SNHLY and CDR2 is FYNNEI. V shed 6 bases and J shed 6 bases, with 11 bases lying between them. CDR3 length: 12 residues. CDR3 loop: CASRPGYSEAFF. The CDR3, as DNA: TGTGCCAGCAGACCAGGGTATTCTGAAGCTTTCTTT.

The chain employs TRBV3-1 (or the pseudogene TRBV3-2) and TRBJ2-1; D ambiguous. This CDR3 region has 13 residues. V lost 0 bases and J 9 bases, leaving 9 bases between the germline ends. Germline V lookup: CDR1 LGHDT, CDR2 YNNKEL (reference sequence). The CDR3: CASSQDLPPEQFF. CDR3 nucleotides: TGTGCCAGCAGCCAAGATCTCCCCCCTGAGCAGTTCTTC.

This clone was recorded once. CDR3 nucleotide sequence: TGTGCCAGCAGCCAACTACAAAGGGATACGCAGTATTTT. Protein product: CASSQLQRDTQYF. The V call is TRBV3-1 (or the pseudogene TRBV3-2), the J call TRBJ2-3, with D unresolved. The CDR3 length is 13 residues. With 2 bases removed from V and 6 bases from J, the gap between germline ends came to 9 bases. CDR1 and CDR2 (germline): LGHDT, YNNKEL (reference sequence).

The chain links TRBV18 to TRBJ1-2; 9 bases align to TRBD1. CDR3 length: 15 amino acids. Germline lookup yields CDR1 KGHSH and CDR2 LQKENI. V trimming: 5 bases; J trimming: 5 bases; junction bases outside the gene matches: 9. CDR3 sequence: CASSEQGAEVYGYTF. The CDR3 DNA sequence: TGTGCCAGCTCAGAACAGGGGGCTGAAGTGTATGGCTACACCTTC.

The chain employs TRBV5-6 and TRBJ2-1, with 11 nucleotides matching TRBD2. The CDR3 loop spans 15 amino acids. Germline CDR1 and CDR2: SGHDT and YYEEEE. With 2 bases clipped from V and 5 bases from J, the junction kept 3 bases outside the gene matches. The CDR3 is CASSLTSGRHNEQFF. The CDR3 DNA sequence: TGTGCCAGCAGCTTAACTAGCGGGAGACACAATGAGCAGTTCTTC. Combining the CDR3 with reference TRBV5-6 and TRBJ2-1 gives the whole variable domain DAGVTQSPTHLIKTRGQQVTLRCSPKSGHDTVSWYQQALGQGPQFIFQYYEEEERQRGNFPDRFSGHQFPNYSSELNVNALLLGDSALYLCASSLTSGRHNEQFFGPGTRLTVL.

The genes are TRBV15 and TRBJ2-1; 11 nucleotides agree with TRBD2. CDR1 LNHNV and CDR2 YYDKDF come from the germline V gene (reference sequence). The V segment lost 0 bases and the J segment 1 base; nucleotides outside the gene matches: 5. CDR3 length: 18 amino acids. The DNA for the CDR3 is TGTGCCACCAGCAGAGATAAGGCTAGCGGGGGGTCCTACAATGAGCAGTTCTTC. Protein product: CATSRDKASGGSYNEQFF.

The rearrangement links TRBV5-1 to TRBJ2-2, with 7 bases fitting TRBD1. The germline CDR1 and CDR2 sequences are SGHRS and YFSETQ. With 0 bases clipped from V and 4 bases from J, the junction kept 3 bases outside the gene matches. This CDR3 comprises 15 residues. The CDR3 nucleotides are TGCGCCAGCAGCTTGGCGGGACAGCCCACCGGGGAGCTGTTTTTT. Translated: CASSLAGQPTGELFF.

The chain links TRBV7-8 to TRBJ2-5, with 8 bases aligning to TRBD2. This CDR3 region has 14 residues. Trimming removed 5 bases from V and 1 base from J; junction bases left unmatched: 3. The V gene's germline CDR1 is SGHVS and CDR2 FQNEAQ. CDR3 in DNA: TGTGCCAGCAGCGTACGGGAGGGCCAAGAGACCCAGTACTTC. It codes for CASSVREGQETQYF.

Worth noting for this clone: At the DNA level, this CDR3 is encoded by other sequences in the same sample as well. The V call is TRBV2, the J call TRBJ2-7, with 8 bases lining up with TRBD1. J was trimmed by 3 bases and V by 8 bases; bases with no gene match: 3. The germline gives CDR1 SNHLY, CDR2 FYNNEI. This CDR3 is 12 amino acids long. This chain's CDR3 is CASRQGSYEQYF. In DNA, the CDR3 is TGTGCCAGCCGACAGGGGAGCTACGAGCAGTACTTC.

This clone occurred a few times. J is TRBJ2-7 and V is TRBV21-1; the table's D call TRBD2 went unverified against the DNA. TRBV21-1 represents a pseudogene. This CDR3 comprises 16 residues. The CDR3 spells CASSPHPRRAPHEQYF. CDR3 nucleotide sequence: TGTGCCAGCAGCCCTCACCCCAGGAGGGCGCCACACGAGCAGTACTTC.

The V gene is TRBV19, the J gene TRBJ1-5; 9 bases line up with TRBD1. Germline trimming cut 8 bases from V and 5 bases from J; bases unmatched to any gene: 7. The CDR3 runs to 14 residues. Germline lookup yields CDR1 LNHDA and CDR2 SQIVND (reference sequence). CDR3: CASGTGPADQPQHF. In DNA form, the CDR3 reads TGTGCCAGTGGGACAGGGCCGGCGGATCAGCCCCAGCATTTT.

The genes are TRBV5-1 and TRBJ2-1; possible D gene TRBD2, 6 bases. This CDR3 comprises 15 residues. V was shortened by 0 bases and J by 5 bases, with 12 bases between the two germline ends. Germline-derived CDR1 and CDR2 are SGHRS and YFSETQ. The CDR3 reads CASSLDLGTHNEQFF. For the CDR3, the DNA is TGCGCCAGCAGCTTGGACCTCGGGACTCACAATGAGCAGTTCTTC.

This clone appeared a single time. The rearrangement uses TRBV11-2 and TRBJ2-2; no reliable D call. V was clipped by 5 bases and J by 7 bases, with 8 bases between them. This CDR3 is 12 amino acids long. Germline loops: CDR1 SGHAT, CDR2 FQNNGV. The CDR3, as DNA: TGTGCCAGCAGCAACCCCGGCGGGGAGCTGTTTTTT. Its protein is CASSNPGGELFF.

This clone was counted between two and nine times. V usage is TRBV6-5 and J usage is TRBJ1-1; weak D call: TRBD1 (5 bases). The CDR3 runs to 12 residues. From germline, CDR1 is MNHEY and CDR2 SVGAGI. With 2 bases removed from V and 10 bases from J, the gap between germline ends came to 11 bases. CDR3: CASSYQAGIAFF. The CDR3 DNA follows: TGTGCCAGCAGTTACCAGGCAGGGATAGCTTTCTTT.

The CDR3 nucleotides are TGTGCCAGCAGCCAAGATTCAATTGCGGGGGGGCTCACAGATACGCAGTATTTT. Protein product: CASSQDSIAGGLTDTQYF. The gene calls are TRBV4-2 and TRBJ2-3, with 9 nucleotides matching TRBD2. Unmatched junction bases numbered 9, after V lost 0 bases and J lost 2 bases. CDR1 is LGHNA and CDR2 is YNFKEQ in the germline V gene. This CDR3 region has 18 residues.

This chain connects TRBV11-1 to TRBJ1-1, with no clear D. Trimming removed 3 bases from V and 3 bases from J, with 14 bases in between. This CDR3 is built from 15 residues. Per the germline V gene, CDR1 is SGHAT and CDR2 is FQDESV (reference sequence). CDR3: CASSLDSLGDTEAFF. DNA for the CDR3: TGTGCCAGCAGCTTGGACTCTCTTGGGGACACTGAAGCTTTCTTT. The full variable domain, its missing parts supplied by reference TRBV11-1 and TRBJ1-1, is EAEVAQSPRYKITEKSQAVAFWCDPISGHATLYWYRQILGQGPELLVQFQDESVVDDSQLPKDRFSAERLKGVDSTLKIQPAELGDSAMYLCASSLDSLGDTEAFFGQGTRLTVV.

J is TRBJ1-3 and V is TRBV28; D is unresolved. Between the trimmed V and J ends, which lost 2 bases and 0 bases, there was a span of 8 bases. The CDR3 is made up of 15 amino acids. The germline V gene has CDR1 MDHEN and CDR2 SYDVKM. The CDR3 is CASSLGYNSGNTIYF. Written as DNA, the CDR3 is TGTGCCAGCAGTTTAGGGTATAACTCTGGAAACACCATATATTTT.

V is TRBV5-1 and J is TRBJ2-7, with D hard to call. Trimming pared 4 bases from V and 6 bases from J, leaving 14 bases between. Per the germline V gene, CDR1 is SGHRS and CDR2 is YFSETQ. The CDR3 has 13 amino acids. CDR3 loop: CASSDNLDTEQYF. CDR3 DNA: TGCGCCAGCAGCGATAATTTAGACACCGAGCAGTACTTC.

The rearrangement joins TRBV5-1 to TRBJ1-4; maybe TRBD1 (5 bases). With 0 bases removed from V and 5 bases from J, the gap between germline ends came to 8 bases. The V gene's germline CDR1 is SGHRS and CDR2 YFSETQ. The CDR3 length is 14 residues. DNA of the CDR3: TGCGCCAGCAGCTTGGGACAGATGAATGAAAAACTGTTTTTT. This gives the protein CASSLGQMNEKLFF.

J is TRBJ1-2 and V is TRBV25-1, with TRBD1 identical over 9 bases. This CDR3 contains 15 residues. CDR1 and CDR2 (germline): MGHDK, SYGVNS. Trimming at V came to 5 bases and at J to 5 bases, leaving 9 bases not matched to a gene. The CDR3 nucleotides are TGTGCCAGCAGTCGACCAGGGGGGACAGGGTATGGCTACACCTTC. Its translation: CASSRPGGTGYGYTF.

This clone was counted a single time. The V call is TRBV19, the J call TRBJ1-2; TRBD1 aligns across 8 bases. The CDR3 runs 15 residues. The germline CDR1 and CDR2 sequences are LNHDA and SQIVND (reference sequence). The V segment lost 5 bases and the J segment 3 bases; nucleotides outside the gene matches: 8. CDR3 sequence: CASSSGQGQYYGYTF. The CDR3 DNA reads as TGTGCCAGTAGTTCCGGACAGGGACAGTACTATGGCTACACCTTC.

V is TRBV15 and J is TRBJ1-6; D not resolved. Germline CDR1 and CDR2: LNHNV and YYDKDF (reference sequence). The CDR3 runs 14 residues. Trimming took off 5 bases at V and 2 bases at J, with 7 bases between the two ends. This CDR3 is CATSPVTYNSPLHF. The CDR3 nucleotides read TGTGCCACCAGCCCCGTAACCTATAATTCACCCCTCCACTTT.

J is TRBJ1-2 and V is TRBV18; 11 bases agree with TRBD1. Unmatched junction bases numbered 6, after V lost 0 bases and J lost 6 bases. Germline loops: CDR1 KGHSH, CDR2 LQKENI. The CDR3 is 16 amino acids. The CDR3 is CASSPPGQGGHNGYTF. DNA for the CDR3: TGTGCCAGCTCACCACCGGGACAGGGGGGCCACAATGGCTACACCTTC.

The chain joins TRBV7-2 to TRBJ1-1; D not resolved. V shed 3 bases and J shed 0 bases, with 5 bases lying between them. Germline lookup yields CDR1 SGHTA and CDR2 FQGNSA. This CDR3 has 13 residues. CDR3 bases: TGTGCCAGCAGCTTTCGAATGAACACTGAAGCTTTCTTT. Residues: CASSFRMNTEAFF.

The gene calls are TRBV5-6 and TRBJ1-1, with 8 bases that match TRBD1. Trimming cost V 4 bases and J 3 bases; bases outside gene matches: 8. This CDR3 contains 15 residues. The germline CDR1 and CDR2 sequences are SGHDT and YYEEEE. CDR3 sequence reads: CASSGRRGQYTEAFF. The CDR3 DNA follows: TGTGCCAGCAGCGGCCGCAGGGGGCAATACACTGAAGCTTTCTTT.

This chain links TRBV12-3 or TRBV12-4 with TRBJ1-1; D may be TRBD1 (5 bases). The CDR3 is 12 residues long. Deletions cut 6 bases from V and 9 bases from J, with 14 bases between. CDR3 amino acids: CASSPGTQKAFF. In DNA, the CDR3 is TGTGCCAGCAGCCCCGGGACCCAAAAAGCTTTCTTT.

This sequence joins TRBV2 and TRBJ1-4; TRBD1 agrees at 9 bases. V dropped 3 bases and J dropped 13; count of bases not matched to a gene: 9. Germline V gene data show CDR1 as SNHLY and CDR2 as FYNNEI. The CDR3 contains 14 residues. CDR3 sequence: CASSEGTGFVGLFF. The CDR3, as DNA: TGTGCCAGCAGTGAGGGGACAGGGTTCGTCGGACTGTTTTTT.

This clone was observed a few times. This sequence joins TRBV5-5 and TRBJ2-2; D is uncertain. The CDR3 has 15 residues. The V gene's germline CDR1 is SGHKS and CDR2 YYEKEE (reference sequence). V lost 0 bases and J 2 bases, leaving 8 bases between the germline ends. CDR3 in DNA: TGTGCCAGCAGCTTGGGGGGTTTTAACACCGGGGAGCTGTTTTTT. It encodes CASSLGGFNTGELFF.